The entry that follows covers one TCR beta chain sequence. No antigen is known for it. This specimen comes from a study of T cells in pancreatic ductal adenocarcinoma. Whole-study findings and limits: Compared with tumor, blood showed more total productive templates and roughly 8.1-fold more clonotypes.

TCRdb keeps only in-frame clones here, not all; method: immunoSEQ multiplex PCR. The sample carries more than 4,000 clones, around 68% recorded once. Selected pancreatic ductal adenocarcinoma patients had undergone surgery without neoadjuvant therapy. This CDR3 contains 13 residues. Trimming took off 1 base at V and 4 bases at J, with 8 bases between the two ends. Germline V lookup: CDR1 MGHRA, CDR2 YSYEKL. J is TRBJ2-7 and V is TRBV4-1; D is uncertain. The specimen was pancreatic tumor tissue. This clonotype was obtained from a human donor with pancreatic ductal adenocarcinoma. The CDR3 region is CASSQGNFYEQYF. CDR3 DNA: TGCGCCAGCAGCCAAGGTAACTTTTACGAGCAGTACTTC.